Here is one TCR beta chain with its context. Its antigen remains unknown. Assay: immunoSEQ multiplex PCR; the TCRdb copy retains only in-frame clones and omits some. The sample includes about 2.1 million clones, just under 95% of them seen just once. The sample is drawn from a study of shared clonotypes between healthy human individuals. CDR1 and CDR2 (germline): MNHNY, SVGAGI (reference sequence). The CDR3 has 12 residues. V lost 2 bases and J lost 5, with 6 bases in between. Broader study findings: In having few donors, the study represented limited genetic and exposure-history diversity.

Naivety among CD8 cells was defined by CD45RO negativity and positive CCR7 selection, thereby excluding terminally differentiated effector memory CD45RA+ cells. The clonotype originates from a man younger than 30 in good health. Some clones in this sample may be carry-over from other donors' samples. The sample was naive CD8+ T cells from PBMCs. The chain combines TRBV6-6 with TRBJ2-5; D unresolved. The DNA of the CDR3 is TGTGCCAGCAGTTACGGCGAGGAGACCCAGTACTTC. This translates into CASSYGEETQYF.